This TCR beta chain is from a study of cytomegalovirus exposure and HLA in healthy donors. Study background: From donors who were HLA-typed, an early data release held around 85 million unique TCRs.

Study-wide findings and caveats: Excluded: some indistinguishable V segments such as TRBV6-2 and TRBV6-3.

The PCR ran on 60 Vbeta and 13 Jbeta primers. Original processing methods: An analysis performed later counted about 80 million unique TCR beta chains (around 11 million of them shared). Libraries were prepared by immunoSEQ multiplex PCR; TCRdb keeps only in-frame clonotypes and omits some of them. Clonal size and the V and J genes are those of that table, whereas D and trimming came from the DNA. The data contain some 78,000 clones, around 70% of them singletons. Germline values: CDR1 MNHEY, CDR2 SVGAGI. With V trimmed by 5 bases and J by 4 bases, 6 bases remained unmatched. The CDR3 has 14 residues. Note on this clone: The target antigen is unknown.

The chain employs TRBV6-5 and TRBJ1-1, with TRBD1 matching 8 bases. This clonotype was sampled from a woman in her 40s in good health and CMV-seropositive. Specimen: PBMCs. CDR3 residues: CASSARQGSTEAFF. The CDR3 DNA reads TGTGCCAGCAGTGCGAGACAGGGGAGCACTGAAGCTTTCTTT.